Listed below are T cell receptor beta chains from one sample, sequenced in a study of glioma-infiltrating T cells. MiXCR, run by TCRdb on the multiplex PCR reads, gives a single entry per CDR3 protein. Among around 99,000 distinct CDR3 sequences listed, about 25% were seen once. What was sequenced was glioma tissue, nonneoplastic brain tissue, or PBMCs (not recorded which). The receptor set was obtained from a human donor with low-grade glioma or glioblastoma, undergoing nonglioma brain surgery, or in good health (not recorded which). CDR3s include the opening cysteine and the closing phenylalanine or tryptophan. Fields, in order: V gene, clone size, D gene, J gene, CDR3 DNA, CDR3 protein. A D gene is named only where the DNA matches it firmly. The size of a clone is reported for some rows only, either as once, few or many, or as a class for expanded clones.

TRBV2	many	.	TRBJ2-3	TGTGCCAGCAGTGTTTCAGGGCGTGTAGATACGCAGTATTTT	CASSVSGRVDTQYF
TRBV30	few	.	TRBJ1-3	TGTGCCTGGAGTGTGACACTCTCTGGAAACACCATATATTTT	CAWSVTLSGNTIYF
TRBV15	many	.	TRBJ1-1	TGTGCCACCACCCGGGGGGCGGCCCACACTGAAGCTTTCTTT	CATTRGAAHTEAFF
TRBV12-3/TRBV12-4	many	.	TRBJ1-2	TGTGCCACCTTACCGAATATCCGCTATGGCTACACCTTC	CATLPNIRYGYTF
TRBV5-1	many	TRBD2	TRBJ2-7	TGCGCCAGCAGCCGGAGCGGGACCCCCTCCTACGAGCAGTACTTC	CASSRSGTPSYEQYF
TRBV4-1	many	.	TRBJ2-1	TGCGCCAGCAGCCATGATACCGGGCCTCGTAGGGACAATGAGCAGTTCTTC	CASSHDTGPRRDNEQFF
TRBV28	many	.	TRBJ2-1	TGTGCCAGCAGTTTTATTGATTACAATGAGCAGTTCTTC	CASSFIDYNEQFF
TRBV20-1	many	TRBD1	TRBJ2-7	TGCAGTGCTCCTCTCGGGACAGGGAGTATCGAGCAGTACTTC	CSAPLGTGSIEQYF
TRBV6-1	many	.	TRBJ2-7	TGTGCCAGCAGGAAGACGTTTAGCTCCTACGAGCAGTACTTC	CASRKTFSSYEQYF
TRBV25-1	.	.	TRBJ1-1	TGTGCCAGTAACAGGGACGGGCTGAGAGCTGAAGCTTTCTTT	CASNRDGLRAEAFF
TRBV20-1	many	.	TRBJ2-2	TGCAGTGCCCCGACTGATACCGGGGAGCTGTTTTTT	CSAPTDTGELFF
TRBV7-9	many	.	TRBJ2-1	TGTGCCAGCAGCTTAGCGGTGAGCAAAGCAAATGAGCAGTTCTTC	CASSLAVSKANEQFF
TRBV24-1	.	TRBD2	TRBJ2-1	TGTGCCACCAGTGACCGACCCGGGACTAGCGGAAGCTCCTACAATGAGCAGTTCTTC	CATSDRPGTSGSSYNEQFF
TRBV7-3	many	.	TRBJ1-1	TGTGCCAGCAGCCGCGTTTGGAACACTGAAGCTTTCTTT	CASSRVWNTEAFF
TRBV2	many	.	TRBJ1-5	TGTGCCAGCAGTCCATTCCAGGGTATTCAGCCCCAGCATTTT	CASSPFQGIQPQHF
TRBV6-1	many	.	TRBJ2-7	TGTGCCAGCAGTTCATCAAATTTTTACGAGCAGTACTTC	CASSSSNFYEQYF
TRBV9	.	TRBD2	TRBJ2-1	TGTGCCAGCAGCCAGACTAGCGGGGCCTACAATGAGCAGTTCTTC	CASSQTSGAYNEQFF
TRBV6-5	many	.	TRBJ1-1	TGTGCCAGCAGTTACCAGGGTACGGCTGAAGCTTTCTTT	CASSYQGTAEAFF
TRBV6-5	.	.	TRBJ2-1	TGTGCCAGCAGGACCCAACAGAAAAATGAGCAGTTCTTC	CASRTQQKNEQFF
TRBV20-1	once	.	TRBJ1-1	TGCAGTGATAGAAGTCCTACTCCGAACACTGAAGCTTTCTTT	CSDRSPTPNTEAFF
TRBV7-3	once	.	TRBJ2-5	TGTGCCAGCAGCTTCTTTCATACAGGGACCCGGACCCAGTACTTC	CASSFFHTGTRTQYF
TRBV12-5	few	.	TRBJ1-1	TGTGCTAGTGGTTTGGTACTGGAGATGGTGAGGCAGAACACTGAAGCTTTCTTT	CASGLVLEMVRQNTEAFF
TRBV19	many	.	TRBJ1-5	TGTGCCAGTAGTATAGATTACAATCAGCCCCAGCATTTT	CASSIDYNQPQHF
TRBV2	many	.	TRBJ1-1	TGTGCCAGCAGTGAAGCGCAGGGATCGGACACTGAAGCTTTCTTT	CASSEAQGSDTEAFF
TRBV7-9	.	.	TRBJ1-1	TGTGCCAGCAGCTTGGGGGGTCCCAACATGAACACTGAAGCTTTCTTT	CASSLGGPNMNTEAFF
TRBV12-3/TRBV12-4	many	.	TRBJ2-5	TGTGCCAGCAGTTTAGTTGTATCTTTCGACACCCAGTACTTC	CASSLVVSFDTQYF
TRBV28	many	TRBD2	TRBJ2-1	TGTGCCATTAGATGGGCGGGAGGCTACAATGAGCAGTTCTTC	CAIRWAGGYNEQFF
TRBV20-1	many	TRBD2	TRBJ2-1	TGCAGTGCCCGAGATGAAGATAGCGGGAGGTACAATGAGCAGTTCTTC	CSARDEDSGRYNEQFF
TRBV19	.	.	TRBJ2-7	TGTGCCAGTAGTATAGATGGCAGCTACGAGCAGTACTTC	CASSIDGSYEQYF
TRBV5-1	many	.	TRBJ1-1	TGCGCCAGCAGCTCGATTAGTGTGAAGGGCTCAACTGAAGCTTTCTTT	CASSSISVKGSTEAFF
TRBV7-2	.	TRBD1	TRBJ2-3	TGTGCCAGCAGCTCCTACAGGGGGAGTATCACAGATACGCAGTATTTT	CASSSYRGSITDTQYF
TRBV7-9	.	.	TRBJ2-7	TGTGCCAGCAGCCCAGGAGGGACTCCCTACGAGCAGTACTTC	CASSPGGTPYEQYF
TRBV6-2/TRBV6-3	many	.	TRBJ2-1	TGTGCCAGCAGTTACTCCGGGTACAATGAGCAGTTCTTC	CASSYSGYNEQFF
TRBV12-3/TRBV12-4	few	TRBD1	TRBJ1-2	TGTGCCAGCAGTTTAGCTGGGACAGGAGCTAACTATGGCTACACCTTC	CASSLAGTGANYGYTF
TRBV18	many	.	TRBJ2-5	TGTGCCAGCTCACCACCGGTGCTCGCAAGGACCCAGTACTTC	CASSPPVLARTQYF
TRBV19	few	TRBD1	TRBJ2-3	TGTGCCAGTAGTCCCGGGACAGGGGGACCAGATACGCAGTATTTT	CASSPGTGGPDTQYF
TRBV18	.	TRBD2	TRBJ2-1	TGTACCAGCTCCCCGCGGACTAGCGGTTCTTCCTACAATGAGCAGTTCTTC	CTSSPRTSGSSYNEQFF
TRBV27	many	.	TRBJ2-7	TGTGCCAGCAGTTTTCCAGGGTGGGGCGAGCAGTACTTC	CASSFPGWGEQYF
TRBV19	medium-sized	.	TRBJ2-3	TGTGCCAGTAGGCCACCGGACGGTTATACGCAGTATTTT	CASRPPDGYTQYF
TRBV5-4	.	TRBD2	TRBJ2-3	TGTGCCAGCAGCAGCTCCCTAGCGGGGGGGAGGGGCAAGTGGTATTTT	CASSSSLAGGRGKWYF
TRBV4-1	.	.	TRBJ2-1	TGCGCCAGCAGCCAAGCCCCCACGGGGTACAATGAGCAGTTCTTC	CASSQAPTGYNEQFF
TRBV5-1	once	.	TRBJ1-6	TGCGCCAGCAGCTTGGGTCAGTGGGCTTCACCCCTCCACTTT	CASSLGQWASPLHF